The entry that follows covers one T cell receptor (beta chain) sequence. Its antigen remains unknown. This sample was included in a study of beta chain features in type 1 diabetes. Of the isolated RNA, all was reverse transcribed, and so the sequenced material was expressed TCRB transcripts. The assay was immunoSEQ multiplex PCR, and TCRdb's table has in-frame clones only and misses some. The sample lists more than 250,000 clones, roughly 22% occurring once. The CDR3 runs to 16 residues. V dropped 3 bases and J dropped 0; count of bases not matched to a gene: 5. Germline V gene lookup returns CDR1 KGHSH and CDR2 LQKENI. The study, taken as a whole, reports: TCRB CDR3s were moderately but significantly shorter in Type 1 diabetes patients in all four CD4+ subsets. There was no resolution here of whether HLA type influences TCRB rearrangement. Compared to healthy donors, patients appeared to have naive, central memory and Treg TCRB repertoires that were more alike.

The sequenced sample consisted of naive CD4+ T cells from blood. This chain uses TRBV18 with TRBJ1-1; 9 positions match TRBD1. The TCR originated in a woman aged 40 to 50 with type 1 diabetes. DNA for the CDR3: TGTGCCAGCTCACCGGGATGGACAGGGGTGAACACTGAAGCTTTCTTT. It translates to CASSPGWTGVNTEAFF.